These 30 T cell receptor beta chains share one sample of origin, sequenced in a study of T and B cells in COVID-19 patients (TCRdb year 2020). Sequencing instrument: Illumina MiSeq. Multiplex PCR with BIOMED2 TRB-A/B primer pools was used to amplify TRB rearrangements. In TCRdb, the public reads were trimmed at Q25 with fastp and aligned with MiXCR, with productive beta chains retained. All rows with the same CDR3 protein become a single entry with the most common DNA and genes. The sample table contains roughly 11,000 distinct CDR3 sequences; only one count was recorded for more than 25% of them. Around 27% of the sample is held by the ten biggest clonotypes. TRB repertoires were amplified from around 250-460 ng of genomic DNA extracted from blood. The sequencing input was blood. All receptors come from a human donor who had recovered from COVID-19.

The V call is TRBV12-3 or TRBV12-4, the J call TRBJ2-2; D perhaps matches TRBD1 (5 bases). The CDR3 spans 17 residues. The V and J ends lost 4 bases and 0 bases respectively, with 15 bases between them. CDR3 protein: CASSYRKGLANTGELFF. CDR3 bases: TGTGCCAGCAGTTACCGGAAGGGGCTAGCGAACACCGGGGAGCTGTTTTTT.

The V and J genes are TRBV20-1 and TRBJ2-1, with TRBD2 matching over 11 bases. Per the germline V gene, CDR1 is DFQATT and CDR2 is SNEGSKA (reference sequence). The V segment lost 3 bases and the J segment 7 bases; nucleotides outside the gene matches: 11. The CDR3 has 16 amino acids. This chain's CDR3 is CSASGETSGSWNEQFF. The CDR3 DNA reads as TGCAGTGCTAGTGGGGAAACTAGCGGGAGTTGGAATGAGCAGTTCTTC.

This clonotype is labeled medium-sized. This rearrangement joins TRBV11-3 to TRBJ2-1; no clear D. V gave up 3 bases and J gave up 2 bases, with 5 bases separating them. Germline CDR1 reads SGHNT; CDR2 reads YENEEA. This CDR3 has 13 residues. In DNA form, the CDR3 reads TGTGCCAGCAGCTTTGGCACCTACAATGAGCAGTTCTTC. It codes for CASSFGTYNEQFF.

The rearrangement links TRBV5-4 to TRBJ2-7, with 9 positions matching TRBD1. Germline V gene sequence: CDR1 SGHNT, CDR2 YYREEE (reference sequence). After removal of 4 bases from V and 6 bases from J, the junction contained 5 bases not matched to a gene. There are 13 residues in the CDR3. CDR3 in amino acids: CASSRDRVGEQYV. DNA of the CDR3: TGTGCCAGCAGCCGGGACAGGGTCGGCGAGCAGTACGTC.

This clonotype was seen only a few times. The V gene is TRBV4-3, the J gene TRBJ1-1; D is ambiguous. The CDR3 extends over 15 amino acids. Germline assignment: CDR1 LGHNA and CDR2 YSLEER. Trimming left V 0 bases short and J 5 bases short, with 13 bases between. CDR3 in DNA: TGCGCCAGCAGCCAAGACCTCGTTAGTGGGACTGAAGCTTTCTTT. Translated, it gives CASSQDLVSGTEAFF.

The genes are TRBV19 and TRBJ2-1, with 7 bases that match TRBD1. Trimming at V came to 7 bases and at J to 4 bases, leaving 4 bases not matched to a gene. The CDR3 is made up of 13 amino acids. Germline V gene sequence: CDR1 LNHDA, CDR2 SQIVND (reference sequence). CDR3 amino acids: CASMGTEYNEQFF. In DNA form, the CDR3 reads TGTGCCAGTATGGGGACAGAGTACAATGAGCAGTTCTTC.

This clonotype occurred a few times. The chain combines TRBV19 with TRBJ1-3, with TRBD1 identical over 8 bases. Trimming cost V 8 bases and J 1 base; bases outside gene matches: 10. Germline V gene data show CDR1 as LNHDA and CDR2 as SQIVND (reference sequence). This CDR3 contains 16 residues. The CDR3 nucleotides are TGTGCCAGTTGGACCGGACAGGGAAATTCTGGAAACACCATATATTTT. It encodes CASWTGQGNSGNTIYF.

The V call is TRBV27, the J call TRBJ2-7; no firm D call. V was cut by 6 bases and J by 0 bases, with 12 bases left in between. From germline, CDR1 is MNHEY and CDR2 SMNVEV (reference sequence). This CDR3 region has 14 residues. The CDR3 DNA reads as TGTGCCAGCAGCTACTCAGGAATCTCCTACGAGCAGTACGTC. Protein product: CASSYSGISYEQYV.

The chain employs TRBV20-1 and TRBJ1-2; 7 bases fit TRBD1. This CDR3 has 14 amino acids. J lost 4 bases, V lost 1 base, and 6 bases had no gene match. Looked up from germline, CDR1 is DFQATT and CDR2 is SNEGSKA (reference sequence). The CDR3 sequence is CSARVPTGTYGYTF. The CDR3 nucleotides are TGCAGTGCTAGAGTGCCGACAGGGACCTATGGCTACACCTTC.

The chain employs TRBV20-1 and TRBJ2-3, with D hard to call. The V gene's germline CDR1 is DFQATT and CDR2 SNEGSKA (reference sequence). Deletions cut 2 bases from V and 4 bases from J, with 10 bases between. The CDR3 has 13 amino acids. The CDR3 sequence is CSARRSTPDTQYF. The CDR3 region has the DNA TGCAGTGCTAGAAGATCAACTCCAGATACGCAGTATTTT.

The V gene is TRBV7-9, the J gene TRBJ2-7; 8 bases fit TRBD1. The CDR3 is made up of 16 amino acids. Germline trimming cut 2 bases from V and 6 bases from J; bases unmatched to any gene: 12. The germline V gene encodes CDR1 SEHNR and CDR2 FQNEAQ (reference sequence). The CDR3 loop reads CASSLKGSGQGSEQYF. Here the CDR3 DNA reads TGTGCCAGCAGCTTAAAGGGTTCAGGACAGGGATCCGAGCAGTACTTC.

CDR3 bases: TGTGCCAGCAGCCCCGGGCCGGGGGTTGGCTATGGCTACACCTTC. Its translation is CASSPGPGVGYGYTF. The V call is TRBV6-5, the J call TRBJ1-2; D perhaps matches TRBD1 (5 bases). Trimming pared 6 bases from V and 4 bases from J, leaving 18 bases between. CDR1 MNHEY and CDR2 SVGAGI come from the germline V gene. The CDR3 is made up of 15 amino acids.

For this clonotype: Its ends do not fully match the called genes, so a read error is possible. The chain joins TRBV5-1 to TRBJ1-1, with D hard to call. Germline CDR1 reads SGHRS; CDR2 reads YFSETQ. The CDR3 loop spans 14 amino acids. The DNA of the CDR3 is TGTGCCAGCAGCTTACCTCAGCGAAGGGCTGAAGCTTTCTTT. It specifies CASSLPQRRAEAFF.

This clonotype was found a few times. J is TRBJ1-5 and V is TRBV19, with 7 bases fitting TRBD1. V gave up 2 bases and J gave up 5 bases; unmatched junction bases: 3. From germline, CDR1 is LNHDA and CDR2 SQIVND (reference sequence). CDR3 length equals 14 residues. For the CDR3, the DNA is TGTGCCAGTAGTATACTAGGGACAGATCAGCCCCAGCATTTT. Residues: CASSILGTDQPQHF.

V is TRBV19 and J is TRBJ2-1, with 13 bases lining up with TRBD2. This CDR3 has 14 amino acids. Germline V gene sequence: CDR1 LNHDA, CDR2 SQIVND (reference sequence). The trim removed 10 bases at V and 4 bases at J, leaving 4 bases unmatched. In DNA, the CDR3 is TGTGCCACCCGACTAGCGGGAGGATACAATGAGCAGTTCTTC. Its protein product is CATRLAGGYNEQFF.

The J gene is TRBJ1-4, the V gene TRBV18; D not resolved. The V and J ends lost 1 base and 2 bases respectively, with 5 bases between them. Germline CDR1 is KGHSH and CDR2 is LQKENI. The CDR3 has 14 amino acids. The CDR3 DNA reads as TGTGCCAGCTCACCACGGTCTACTAATGAAAAACTGTTTTTT. The encoded protein is CASSPRSTNEKLFF.

This clonotype was observed a handful of times. This rearrangement joins TRBV27 to TRBJ1-6; perhaps TRBD1 as D (5 bases). Trimming removed 8 bases at V and 5 bases at J, with 10 bases between. Germline values: CDR1 MNHEY, CDR2 SMNVEV (reference sequence). This CDR3 contains 13 residues. The DNA for the CDR3 is TGTGCCAGCCGGGGGACTAATAATTCACCCCTCCACTTT. It translates to CASRGTNNSPLHF.

The V gene is TRBV6-5, the J gene TRBJ1-2, with 7 bases matching TRBD1. CDR3 length: 14 amino acids. The J segment lost 5 bases and the V segment lost 8 bases, leaving 11 bases of the junction unmatched. Germline CDR1 is MNHEY and CDR2 is SVGAGI. In DNA, the CDR3 is TGTGCCAGCCTCGCGCCTCACAGGGGTTATGGCTACACCTTC. Its translation: CASLAPHRGYGYTF.

This clonotype is termed medium-sized. The V call is TRBV19, the J call TRBJ2-3, with D tentatively TRBD1 (5 bases). The CDR3 length is 13 residues. Germline V gene lookup returns CDR1 LNHDA and CDR2 SQIVND (reference sequence). V lost 10 bases, J lost 1 base, and 12 bases lay in between. The CDR3 DNA reads TGTGCCATCGATCTACAGGGCACAGATACGCAGTATTTT. Translated: CAIDLQGTDTQYF.

V is TRBV27 and J is TRBJ1-5; 9 bases are shared with TRBD1. The germline V gene has CDR1 MNHEY and CDR2 SMNVEV (reference sequence). The CDR3 is 15 amino acids. Losses at the gene ends were 10 bases for V and 2 bases for J; bases not matched to a gene: 9. The CDR3 nucleotides read TGTGCCACCGGACTTACAGGGGGCGGCAATCAGCCCCAGCATTTT. Translating it yields CATGLTGGGNQPQHF.

The CDR3 here is CASSSSREQETQYF. The CDR3, as DNA: TGTGCCAGCAGCTCCTCCCGGGAGCAAGAGACCCAGTACTTC. This chain uses TRBV7-9 with TRBJ2-5, with D possibly TRBD2 on 6 matching bases. The CDR3 contains 14 residues. V lost 4 bases to trimming and J lost 2 bases, with 11 bases between them. The germline CDR1 and CDR2 sequences are SEHNR and FQNEAQ (reference sequence). Using reference TRBV7-9 and TRBJ2-5 for the parts outside the CDR3, the full variable domain is DTGVSQNPRHKITKRGQNVTFRCDPISEHNRLYWYRQTLGQGPEFLTYFQNEAQLEKSRLLSDRFSAERPKGSFSTLEIQRTEQGDSAMYLCASSSSREQETQYFGPGTRLLVL.

This clonotype was seen more than once but under ten times. The V call is TRBV5-6, the J call TRBJ1-2, with D perhaps TRBD1 (6 bases). The germline V gene has CDR1 SGHDT and CDR2 YYEEEE. The CDR3 length is 16 residues. Trimming took 4 bases from V and 3 from J, leaving 19 bases between them. The CDR3 here is CASSPIQGDEDYGYTF. Here the CDR3 DNA reads TGTGCCAGCAGCCCGATACAGGGAGATGAGGACTATGGCTACACCTTC.

This clonotype is labeled as medium-sized. The CDR3 spells CASSIGQSGGYEQYF. Written as DNA, the CDR3 is TGTGCCAGTAGTATAGGACAGTCCGGTGGTTACGAGCAGTACTTC. V and J are TRBV19 and TRBJ2-7; D perhaps matches TRBD1 (5 bases). From germline, CDR1 is LNHDA and CDR2 SQIVND (reference sequence). The CDR3 runs 15 residues. The V end lost 1 base, the J end lost 4 bases, and 14 bases lay between the germline ends.

By its share, this clonotype is medium-sized. The chain links TRBV29-1 to TRBJ2-3, with 8 bases that match TRBD2. The V gene end was trimmed by 7 bases and the J gene end by 3 bases; junction bases not matched to a gene: 9. The CDR3 contains 14 residues. Germline CDR1 SQVTM, CDR2 ANQGSEA. The CDR3 here is CSGNSGAWTDTQYF. The CDR3 nucleotides are TGCAGCGGAAATAGCGGGGCGTGGACAGATACGCAGTATTTT.

This clonotype has a count of ten or more. The rearrangement joins TRBV5-4 to TRBJ2-6; D is possibly TRBD2 (5 bases). V lost 0 bases and J lost 0, with 7 bases in between. From germline, CDR1 is SGHNT and CDR2 YYREEE (reference sequence). The CDR3 has 16 residues. For the CDR3, the DNA is TGTGCCAGCAGCTTGGGGGAGAACTCTGGGGCCAACGTCCTGACTTTC. Protein product: CASSLGENSGANVLTF. The full variable domain, rest sourced from reference TRBV5-4 and TRBJ2-6, is ETGVTQSPTHLIKTRGQQVTLRCSSQSGHNTVSWYQQALGQGPQFIFQYYREEENGRGNFPPRFSGLQFPNYSSELNVNALELDDSALYLCASSLGENSGANVLTFGAGSRLTVL.

This clonotype was recorded a few times. The CDR3 DNA reads as TGTGCCAGTAGCCCAATGGGGGCGCCGCAACAGCCCCAGCATTTT. Translated: CASSPMGAPQQPQHF. The chain is built from TRBV19 and TRBJ1-5; TRBD1 might be the D (6 bases). The germline V gene encodes CDR1 LNHDA and CDR2 SQIVND (reference sequence). The CDR3 is 15 residues long. V dropped 6 bases and J dropped 7 bases, with 19 bases sitting between them.

The chain carries TRBV7-2 and TRBJ2-7, with 8 nucleotides matching TRBD2. Germline CDR1 SGHTA, CDR2 FQGNSA. This CDR3 spans 15 amino acids. Germline trimming cut 7 bases from V and 5 bases from J; bases unmatched to any gene: 13. The CDR3 spells CASIPRGGRFHEQYF. Here the CDR3 DNA reads TGTGCCAGCATCCCCAGGGGCGGGAGGTTCCACGAGCAGTACTTC. Supplemented by reference TRBV7-2 and TRBJ2-7, the full variable domain reads GAGVSQSPSNKVTEKGKDVELRCDPISGHTALYWYRQSLGQGLEFLIYFQGNSAPDKSGLPSDRFSAERTGGSVSTLTIQRTQQEDSAVYLCASIPRGGRFHEQYFGPGTRLTVT.

The chain employs TRBV24-1 and TRBJ2-7, with D tentatively TRBD1 (6 bases). Germline lookup yields CDR1 KGHDR and CDR2 SFDVKD. This CDR3 comprises 14 residues. The ends were cut back, 4 bases at V and 3 bases at J, with 12 bases in the middle. The CDR3 region has the DNA TGTGCCACCAGTGAATCCAGGGGAAACTACGAGCAGTACTTC. Translation: CATSESRGNYEQYF.

The CDR3 DNA reads TGTGCCAGCAGCCGGACAGGGGGCCTTAATGAGCAGTTCTTC. Translating it yields CASSRTGGLNEQFF. The chain uses TRBV12-3 or TRBV12-4 and TRBJ2-1, with 11 bases that match TRBD1. The V gene end was trimmed by 6 bases and the J gene end by 7 bases; junction bases not matched to a gene: 5. The CDR3 sequence is 14 residues long.

The chain uses TRBV5-1 and TRBJ2-6; D is perhaps TRBD2 (7 bases). Trimming cost V 4 bases and J 1 base, with 18 bases left between them. The CDR3 length is 18 residues. Germline CDR1 reads SGHRS; CDR2 reads YFSETQ. CDR3 residues: CASSGGGRAGSGANVLTF. The DNA for the CDR3 is TGCGCCAGCAGCGGCGGGGGCAGGGCCGGATCTGGGGCCAACGTCCTGACTTTC.